This TCR beta chain emerged from a study of Graves' ophthalmopathy and Graves' hyperthyroidism listed by TCRdb under 2018. In the study overall: Hyperthyroidism was defined as stable when no progression to ophthalmopathy occurred within 18 months of follow-up. To tell Graves' ophthalmopathy apart from Graves' hyperthyroidism, and to predict which patients would progress to ophthalmopathy, the study relied on TCR beta repertoire signatures. In total, 135 blood samples were TCR-sequenced: 43 ophthalmopathy, roughly 77 hyperthyroidism and approximately 17 hyperthyroidism-to-ophthalmopathy patients. To explore V-J signatures distinguishing ophthalmopathy from hyperthyroidism, a discovery set of about 99 patients (fewer than 45 ophthalmopathy, over 55 stable hyperthyroidism) was enrolled. The independent validation cohort included 18 to 20 hyperthyroidism patients plus 17 patients who later progressed from hyperthyroidism to ophthalmopathy. T-cell repertoires of thyroid tissue and blood were compared in over 5 hyperthyroidism patients. Following sample collection, hyperthyroidism patients were given methimazole at a starting dose of 30 mg daily, and ophthalmopathy patients were given high-dose intravenous methylprednisolone.

Inclusive of the bounding cysteine and phenylalanine, the CDR3 is 14 residues long. Here the CDR3 DNA is all that survives: 42 bases in frame from base 1. Per the germline V gene, SGHDN is the CDR1 and FVKESK is the CDR2. The investigation overall reported the following: In cross-validation, the 13-signature model distinguished ophthalmopathy from stable hyperthyroidism with less than 90% sensitivity and 81.08% specificity, while in the test set the corresponding values were about 80% and 75%. No statistical method was used to set the sample size in advance, and the investigators knew which group each participant was assigned to. In validation, the model predicted ophthalmopathy progression with roughly 68% sensitivity and around 72% specificity; more than ten predicted patients were CT-confirmed with GO in a median of about 7.1 months. Most of the expanded thyroid clonotypes with a frequency above 0.001 were also detected in blood, and it was suggested that the thyroid immune response may be reflected by blood repertoires.

This clonotype occurred many times. Its target antigen remains unknown. The junction and the germline gene differ at one end; a read error may be behind it. The hyperthyroidism patients were 18 to 65 years old and newly diagnosed, with a disease duration of less than 2 months. Patients with other autoimmune diseases, uncontrolled infections, pregnancy or lactation were excluded. Clinical symptoms, serum thyroxine, TRAb, thyroid ultrasound and orbital computed tomography were used for diagnosis. Total RNA was extracted using Trizol reagent, and RNA quality was checked on an Agilent 2100 Bioanalyzer. TCR beta CDR3 regions were amplified from RNA transcripts for repertoire sequencing. The first round of RT-PCR was done with HTBI primers and the Qiagen OneStep RT-PCR kit, and was followed by a second round of multiplex PCR, then size selection and purification. The libraries underwent paired-end sequencing with 100 bp reads on an Illumina HiSeq2000. As for the original processing: SOAPnuke was used to process the reads, throwing out any read that had adapters, had uncalled bases, had a mean Phred below 15, or lacked an exact constant-primer or identifier match. COPE v1.2.5 was used to merge high-quality paired reads. Unique nucleotide sequences were defined as clonotypes and aligned to IMGT TRB V, D and J references using MiTCR v1.1. The analysis was limited to V-J combinations with a frequency above 0.0001, which together covered over 99% of the repertoires. For each V-J combination, a TCR clonal expansion and chaos score was defined as F50 clonal expansion divided by the chaos observed in the TCRdist matrix. Welch's t-statistics and random forest were used to reduce the features to 10 to 15 V-J combinations, which were then used as input to a naive Bayes classifier. The Morisita-Horn index was used to measure how similar the thyroid and blood repertoires were. TCRdb took the public reads, trimmed them with fastp at Q25, ran MiXCR for clone calling and kept in-frame beta chains. Rows with a matching CDR3 protein are joined into one entry that keeps the most common DNA and genes. These V and J calls originate from TCRdb's pipeline instead of the authors' own analysis. The table for this sample lists around 1.1 million distinct CDR3 sequences; roughly two fifths of them were counted only once. The top ten hold around 10% of the sample.

The source is an adult man with Graves' hyperthyroidism. The sequence is built from TRBV14 and TRBJ1-5, with 8 bases matching TRBD1. The sequencing input was peripheral blood or thyroid tissue (not recorded which). The CDR3 region has the sequence CASSQAGGSQPQHF. The DNA reads as follows: TGTGCCAGCAGTCAAGCAGGGGGCAGTCAGCCCCAGCATTTT.